This T cell receptor (beta chain) was found in a study of prognosis after radiotherapy for stage I lung cancer. Whole-study context: After radiotherapy, distant metastases appeared in a handful of patients at a median of roughly 7 months, and 15 patients showed no significant progression.

Worth noting for this clonotype: Its specificity is unknown.

Amplification of the TCR beta CDR3 (from genomic DNA) was done by two-round multiplex PCR. The use of primers specific to each TRBV and TRBJ gene characterized first-round PCR. TCRdb used MiXCR to reprocess the multiplex PCR reads, holding one entry per CDR3 protein. The sample gives 11,000 to 15,000 distinct CDR3 sequences, about 60% of which show up once; approximately 25% is in the top ten. Study-wide results and caveats: Frequencies of TRBV and TRBJ gene use reportedly varied by whether patients had metastases.

The CDR3 loop spans 15 amino acids. The V and J ends lost 9 bases and 5 bases, in that order; junction bases with no gene match: 15. Germline values: CDR1 MDHEN, CDR2 SYDVKM. The receptor's source is a donor of 50 years or more with non-small cell lung cancer. The chain recombines TRBV28 with TRBJ1-2; 7 bases map to TRBD1. The material was PBMCs, obtained before or after stereotactic body radiation therapy (not recorded which). The CDR3 here is CARTRSGTVKYGYTF. The CDR3 DNA sequence: TGTGCCAGAACCCGCTCGGGGACAGTTAAATATGGCTACACCTTC.